These 16 T cell receptor beta chains originate from one sample sequenced in a study of cytomegalovirus exposure and HLA in healthy donors. The PCR used 60 Vbeta and 13 Jbeta primers. Using immunoSEQ multiplex PCR, the repertoire was profiled, and TCRdb retains in-frame clones only, with some absent. The sample carries about 160,000 clones, around 76% recorded once. What was sequenced was PBMCs. All receptors come from a woman in her 40s in good health and CMV-seronegative.

As concerns this clone: One end of the junction fails to match germline, which may point to a read error. This rearrangement joins TRBV7-7 to TRBJ2-5; possible D gene TRBD2, 5 bases. This CDR3 is 15 amino acids long. Germline CDR1 reads SSHAT; CDR2 reads FNYEAQ (reference sequence). CDR3 amino acids: CASSLSIGVRETQYF. The CDR3 DNA reads as TGTGCTAGCAGCTTAAGCATCGGGGTCCGGGAGACCCAGTACTTC.

V and J are TRBV18 and TRBJ1-1; the match to TRBD1 covers 7 bases. From germline, CDR1 is KGHSH and CDR2 LQKENI. The CDR3 runs to 15 residues. V dropped 3 bases and J dropped 4; count of bases not matched to a gene: 8. CDR3 nucleotides: TGTGCCAGCTCACCCTTTTCAGGGGGTGGCACTGAAGCTTTCTTT. Encoded protein: CASSPFSGGGTEAFF.

In its sample, this clone was seen a few times. CDR3 residues: CASSEADSSNQPQHF. DNA for the CDR3: TGTGCCAGCAGTGAAGCCGACAGTAGCAATCAGCCCCAGCATTTT. The genes are TRBV25-1 and TRBJ1-5; a weak D match, TRBD1 (5 bases). Germline-derived CDR1 and CDR2 are MGHDK and SYGVNS. V was trimmed by 2 bases and J by 0 bases, leaving 8 bases between them. The CDR3 covers 15 residues.

CDR3 residues: CASSSSAGAYEQYF. CDR3 sequence (DNA): TGTGCCAGCAGCTCCTCGGCGGGAGCCTACGAGCAGTACTTC. This chain joins TRBV5-6 and TRBJ2-7, with 7 bases matching TRBD2. This CDR3 has 14 residues. Germline V gene sequence: CDR1 SGHDT, CDR2 YYEEEE. The junction had 5 bases not matched to a gene; V was cut back by 3 bases and J by 2 bases.

V and J are TRBV6-5 and TRBJ2-7; possible D gene TRBD2, 5 bases. Germline V lookup: CDR1 MNHEY, CDR2 SVGAGI. The germline V and J ends were trimmed by 5 bases and 6 bases, with 20 bases remaining between them. The CDR3 contains 15 residues. The CDR3 nucleotides are TGTGCCAGCAGTCCGGCTACCCTGGGTGGGAGCGAGCAGTACTTC. Its translation: CASSPATLGGSEQYF.

On this clone: Other DNA sequences in the same sample also yield this CDR3. CDR3 nucleotide sequence: TGTGCCTGGAGTTCATCAGGGTTTCAGCCCCAGCATTTT. This sequence encodes CAWSSSGFQPQHF. The rearrangement links TRBV30 to TRBJ1-5, with D possibly TRBD1 on 5 matching bases. Trimming pared 2 bases from V and 6 bases from J, leaving 11 bases between. The CDR3 runs to 13 residues. CDR1 and CDR2 (germline): GTSNPN, SVGIG (reference sequence).

This chain uses TRBV6-5 with TRBJ2-7; possibly TRBD2 for D (7 bases). Germline V lookup: CDR1 MNHEY, CDR2 SVGAGI. V lost 6 bases to trimming and J lost 2 bases, with 8 bases between them. The CDR3 is made up of 12 amino acids. CDR3 nucleotides: TGTGCCAGCAGCGGGGGGCCCTACGAGCAGTACTTC. It encodes CASSGGPYEQYF.

Only a few counts were recorded for this clone. This chain links TRBV2 with TRBJ2-2; tentatively, D is TRBD2 (6 bases). Trimming left V 11 bases short and J 6 bases short, with 25 bases between. The V gene's germline CDR1 is SNHLY and CDR2 FYNNEI. There are 16 residues in the CDR3. For the CDR3, the DNA is TGTGCCGCCCTAAGGAGGGGCAGGGAAGGAGCCGGGGAGCTGTTTTTT. It is translated as CAALRRGREGAGELFF.

This clone came up once. The chain carries TRBV2 and TRBJ2-1; D is possibly TRBD1 (6 bases). The ends were cut back, 7 bases at V and 2 bases at J, with 12 bases in the middle. CDR1 SNHLY and CDR2 FYNNEI come from the germline V gene. The CDR3 runs to 14 residues. CDR3 in DNA: TGTGCCAGCATAGGGGGTAATCCCTACAATGAGCAGTTCTTC. This encodes CASIGGNPYNEQFF.

The rearrangement uses TRBV14 and TRBJ2-3; D ambiguous. There are 13 residues in the CDR3. Germline V gives CDR1 SGHDN, CDR2 FVKESK. Trimming took 1 base from V and 3 from J, leaving 5 bases between them. CDR3 in DNA: TGTGCCAGCAGCCAAGTTCTAACAGATACGCAGTATTTT. Protein product: CASSQVLTDTQYF.

The V call is TRBV18, the J call TRBJ2-1, with D uncertain. The germline gives CDR1 KGHSH, CDR2 LQKENI. The V end lost 0 bases, the J end lost 5 bases, and 8 bases lay between the germline ends. CDR3 size: 14 residues. CDR3 sequence reads: CASSPPRQHNEQFF. As DNA, the CDR3 is TGTGCCAGCTCACCACCGAGGCAGCACAATGAGCAGTTCTTC.

This chain uses TRBV9 with TRBJ2-1, with 8 bases matching TRBD2. This CDR3 has 16 residues. Germline trimming cut 0 bases from V and 6 bases from J; bases unmatched to any gene: 8. Germline V lookup: CDR1 SGDLS, CDR2 YYNGEE. The CDR3 sequence: CASSVGGSGIGNEQFF. CDR3 coding DNA: TGTGCCAGCAGCGTAGGGGGTAGCGGGATTGGCAATGAGCAGTTCTTC. Full variable domain (remainder filled in from reference TRBV9 and TRBJ2-1): DSGVTQTPKHLITATGQRVTLRCSPRSGDLSVYWYQQSLDQGLQFLIQYYNGEERAKGNILERFSAQQFPDLHSELNLSSLELGDSALYFCASSVGGSGIGNEQFFGPGTRLTVL.

The chain links TRBV2 to TRBJ2-2; D not certain. CDR3 size: 16 residues. Trimming cost V 4 bases and J 5 bases, with 17 bases left between them. Germline-derived CDR1 and CDR2 are SNHLY and FYNNEI. The CDR3 DNA is TGTGCCAGCAGTGTTAACGGCAGGCCTAAAACCGGGGAGCTGTTTTTT. This codes for CASSVNGRPKTGELFF. The complete variable domain, with remaining parts taken from reference TRBV2 and TRBJ2-2, reads EPEVTQTPSHQVTQMGQEVILRCVPISNHLYFYWYRQILGQKVEFLVSFYNNEISEKSEIFDDQFSVERPDGSNFTLKIRSTKLEDSAMYFCASSVNGRPKTGELFFGEGSRLTVL.

This rearrangement joins TRBV28 to TRBJ2-1; 11 bases are a match to TRBD2. CDR1 and CDR2 (germline): MDHEN, SYDVKM. There are 18 residues in the CDR3. With 7 bases clipped from V and 6 bases from J, the junction kept 17 bases outside the gene matches. CDR3 protein: CASTSTPSLAGGGNEQFF. In DNA, the CDR3 is TGTGCCAGCACCTCAACCCCCTCTCTAGCGGGAGGCGGCAATGAGCAGTTCTTC.

This chain connects TRBV7-3 to TRBJ2-6; TRBD1 aligns across 8 bases. V shed 2 bases and J 2 bases; nucleotides not matched to a gene: 5. Germline-derived CDR1 and CDR2 are SGHTA and FQGTGA. CDR3 length: 17 amino acids. The CDR3 region is CASSLDRGFPGANVLTF. The CDR3, as DNA: TGTGCCAGCAGCTTAGACAGGGGTTTCCCTGGGGCCAACGTCCTGACTTTC. Drawing the rest from reference TRBV7-3 and TRBJ2-6, the complete variable domain is GAGVSQTPSNKVTEKGKYVELRCDPISGHTALYWYRQSLGQGPEFLIYFQGTGAADDSGLPNDRFFAVRPEGSVSTLKIQRTERGDSAVYLCASSLDRGFPGANVLTFGAGSRLTVL.

The gene calls are TRBV2 and TRBJ2-7, with 8 positions matching TRBD2. Germline V gene lookup returns CDR1 SNHLY and CDR2 FYNNEI. There are 14 residues in the CDR3. V dropped 6 bases and J dropped 6; count of bases not matched to a gene: 10. CDR3 DNA: TGTGCCAGCAGGGTAGGAAGCGGGAGCCCCGAGCAGTACTTC. This gives the protein CASRVGSGSPEQYF.